This is a list of T cell receptor beta chains from one sample in a study of T cell clonotyping in hematopoietic cell transplantation. Clones were read by immunoSEQ multiplex PCR, and TCRdb kept only the in-frame ones, dropping some. Of approximately 1,600 clones listed, roughly 84% are singletons. The sequenced sample was PBMCs, obtained 30 days after allogeneic stem cell transplant. These receptors originate from a male patient aged 25 to 39 who had an allogeneic stem cell transplant, so T cells may come from the graft donor. Some clones in this sample may be carry-over from other donors' samples. CDR3s include the opening cysteine and the closing phenylalanine or tryptophan. Fields, in order: clone size, J gene, V gene, D gene, CDR3 protein, CDR3 DNA. D genes are given only for firm matches. Size values are once, few and many counts, or a class for expanded clones, and some rows have none.

>.|TRBJ2-3|TRBV6-5|TRBD2
CASSAGGDTDTQYF
TGTGCCAGTTCAGCGGGGGGGGACACAGATACGCAGTATTTT
>.|TRBJ2-3|TRBV19|.
CASSRPSTDTQYF
TGTGCCAGTAGTCGGCCCAGCACAGATACGCAGTATTTT
>once|TRBJ2-3|TRBV18|.
CASSSGTGTDTQYF
TGTGCCAGCTCATCCGGGACTGGCACAGATACGCAGTATTTT
>.|TRBJ2-7|TRBV10-2|TRBD1
CASREGQGAWYEQYF
TGCGCCAGCAGGGAGGGACAGGGGGCTTGGTACGAGCAGTACTTC
>.|TRBJ1-1|TRBV25-1|TRBD1
CASSARDRGYTEAFF
TGTGCCAGCAGTGCCAGAGACAGGGGTTACACTGAAGCTTTCTTT
>few|TRBJ2-2|TRBV4-1|.
CASSQESGLTGELFF
TGCGCCAGCAGCCAAGAGAGCGGACTGACCGGGGAGCTGTTTTTT
>.|TRBJ2-2|TRBV27|TRBD2
CASSPTRLAENTGELFF
TGTGCCAGCAGTCCCACGCGACTAGCGGAGAACACCGGGGAGCTGTTTTTT
>.|TRBJ2-7|TRBV19|TRBD1
CASRPVGTGVSYEQYF
TGTGCCAGTAGGCCCGTCGGGACAGGGGTTTCCTACGAGCAGTACTTC
>.|TRBJ1-2|TRBV28|.
CASSLNVGNYGYTF
TGTGCCAGCAGTTTAAACGTGGGGAACTATGGCTACACCTTC
>few|TRBJ1-2|TRBV5-1|.
CASSLIGLEGGSYGYTF
TGCGCCAGCAGCTTAATTGGGTTAGAGGGGGGAAGCTATGGCTACACCTTC
>.|TRBJ2-5|TRBV5-4|TRBD1
CASSIRGLETQYF
TGTGCCAGCAGCATAAGGGGGCTAGAGACCCAGTACTTC
>.|TRBJ1-3|TRBV7-2|.
CASSLVRAGNTIYF
TGTGCCAGCAGCTTAGTTAGGGCTGGAAACACCATATATTTT
>.|TRBJ2-1|TRBV29-1|.
CSLVGGPGTYNEQFF
TGCAGCCTCGTTGGGGGACCGGGGACATACAATGAGCAGTTCTTC
>.|TRBJ1-4|TRBV6-6|.
CASSYSPGLNEKLFF
TGTGCCAGCAGTTACTCCCCCGGTCTTAATGAAAAACTGTTTTTT
>.|TRBJ2-7|TRBV29-1|TRBD2
CSVDEAGAYEQYF
TGCAGCGTTGATGAAGCGGGGGCCTACGAGCAGTACTTC
>.|TRBJ2-1|TRBV15|TRBD2
CATSGGLAGGGFEQFF
TGTGCCACCAGCGGGGGACTAGCGGGAGGGGGTTTTGAGCAGTTCTTC
>.|TRBJ1-3|TRBV7-2|.
CASGFGNTIYF
TGTGCCAGCGGATTTGGAAACACCATATATTTT
>few|TRBJ2-7|TRBV6-1|.
CASGVTGYEQYF
TGTGCCAGCGGGGTGACTGGCTACGAGCAGTACTTC
>.|TRBJ2-7|TRBV15|.
CATRLPGQGEQYF
TGTGCCACCAGGCTTCCGGGACAAGGCGAGCAGTACTTC
>.|TRBJ1-1|TRBV5-8|.
CASSLAGNTEAFF
TGTGCCAGCAGCTTGGCCGGGAACACTGAAGCTTTCTTT
>.|TRBJ2-3|TRBV7-9|.
CASSLGWGDTDTQYF
TGTGCCAGCAGCTTAGGATGGGGGGACACAGATACGCAGTATTTT
>.|TRBJ2-2|TRBV19|.
CASSPGQGLAGELFF
TGTGCCAGTAGTCCCGGGCAGGGGCTCGCCGGGGAGCTGTTTTTT
>once|TRBJ2-3|TRBV29-1|.
CSIPDSFTDTQYF
TGCAGCATTCCGGACAGCTTCACAGATACGCAGTATTTT
>.|TRBJ1-1|TRBV6-6|.
CASSPRWILNTEAFF
TGTGCCAGCAGTCCCCGGTGGATATTGAACACTGAAGCTTTCTTT
>once|TRBJ2-7|TRBV5-5|.
CASSLRQPYEQYF
TGTGCCAGCAGCTTGCGACAGCCCTACGAGCAGTACTTC
>.|TRBJ2-3|TRBV5-1|TRBD2
CASSFQTTTSGGDTQYF
TGCGCCAGCAGCTTTCAGACAACGACTAGCGGGGGAGATACGCAGTATTTT
>few|TRBJ1-2|TRBV7-9|.
CASSLSNGWQNYGYTF
TGTGCCAGCAGCTTATCTAACGGATGGCAGAACTATGGCTACACCTTC
>.|TRBJ1-6|TRBV6-6|.
CASRISGPGDSPLHF
TGTGCCAGCAGGATCTCCGGCCCTGGAGATTCACCCCTCCACTTT
>.|TRBJ2-3|TRBV6-4|TRBD2
CASSPGVGGRTDTQYF
TGTGCCAGCAGCCCCGGCGTGGGAGGGCGGACAGATACGCAGTATTTT
>.|TRBJ2-1|TRBV28|.
CASSRQGSSYNEQFF
TGTGCCAGCAGTCGCCAGGGGTCTTCCTACAATGAGCAGTTCTTC
>.|TRBJ1-4|TRBV25-1|TRBD1
CASSDTRTGGGEKLFF
TGTGCCAGCAGTGATACACGGACAGGGGGAGGTGAAAAACTGTTTTTT
>.|TRBJ1-2|TRBV11-1|.
CASSLERGGKGRYTF
TGTGCCAGCAGCTTAGAGCGCGGGGGGAAAGGGCGCTACACCTTC
>.|TRBJ2-5|TRBV6-6|TRBD2
CASSFRAGVGQETQYF
TGTGCCAGCAGTTTTAGAGCGGGAGTGGGACAAGAGACCCAGTACTTC
>few|TRBJ2-1|TRBV10-3|.
CAISAQGYEQFF
TGTGCCATCAGTGCACAGGGCTATGAGCAGTTCTTC
>.|TRBJ2-3|TRBV19|.
CATKPGVDTDTQYF
TGTGCCACCAAACCGGGGGTTGACACAGATACGCAGTATTTT